One and the same sample provided the 18 T cell receptor beta chains below, sequenced in a study of T cells in Graves' hyperthyroidism and ophthalmopathy. From RNA transcripts, TCR beta CDR3 regions were amplified. With the HTBI primer set, the TCR CDR3 went through a first round of RT-PCR. Each CDR3 protein is one row after TCRdb ran MiXCR on the multiplex PCR reads. Of about 400,000 distinct CDR3 sequences listed, less than 15% are singletons. Sequencing used blood. The receptors stem from a young woman with Graves' hyperthyroidism.

V gene TRBV25-1 combines with J gene TRBJ1-1, with D perhaps matching TRBD1 (5 bases). The germline V gene encodes CDR1 MGHDK and CDR2 SYGVNS. Trimming took off 3 bases at V and 7 bases at J, with 21 bases between the two ends. The CDR3 is 16 residues long. CDR3 nucleotides: TGTGCCAGCAGTGATTCATCGGGGCCCAGCGACAGTGAAGCTTTCTTT. Encoded protein: CASSDSSGPSDSEAFF.

In regard to this clonotype: A read error may produce the germline difference seen at one junction end. The chain combines TRBV12-3 or TRBV12-4 with TRBJ2-1; TRBD2 matches 11 bases. The CDR3 covers 15 residues. The CDR3 region has the DNA TGTGCCAGCAGCCTGGGACTAGCGGTATACAATGAGCAGCTCTTC. This gives the protein CASSLGLAVYNEQLF.

This clonotype has at least ten counts. The gene calls are TRBV28 and TRBJ2-7; D is perhaps TRBD1 or TRBD2 (6 bases each). This CDR3 is 16 amino acids long. Per germline, CDR1 MDHEN and CDR2 SYDVKM. The V end lost 4 bases, the J end lost 0 bases, and 16 bases lay between the germline ends. The CDR3: CASSYDRGQPSYEQYF. The CDR3 region has the DNA TGTGCCAGCAGTTATGACCGGGGGCAACCCTCCTACGAGCAGTACTTC.

The chain couples TRBV15 to TRBJ2-1; TRBD2 matches at 9 bases. CDR3 length: 15 residues. V lost 4 bases to trimming and J lost 4 bases; unmatched junction nucleotides: 5. Germline CDR1 is LNHNV and CDR2 is YYDKDF (reference sequence). CDR3 protein: CATSIRLADYNEQFF. In DNA, the CDR3 is TGTGCCACCAGCATCCGACTAGCGGATTACAATGAGCAGTTCTTC.

The CDR3 DNA sequence: TGTGCCAGTAGTATCTTCGACAGGGACCCAGATACGCAGTATTTT. Its translation is CASSIFDRDPDTQYF. The genes are TRBV19 and TRBJ2-3, with 7 bases lining up with TRBD1. The CDR3 extends over 15 amino acids. V dropped 3 bases and J dropped 4; count of bases not matched to a gene: 7. Germline CDR1 LNHDA, CDR2 SQIVND (reference sequence).

V and J are TRBV27 and TRBJ2-7, with D perhaps matching TRBD2 (6 bases). The CDR3 loop spans 17 amino acids. Trimming cost V 4 bases and J 6 bases, with 25 bases left between them. Germline V gene lookup returns CDR1 MNHEY and CDR2 SMNVEV (reference sequence). CDR3 in DNA: TGTGCCAGCAGTTCCACCGCCCAGGGAAGGGGACTCTCCGAGCAGTACTTC. It encodes CASSSTAQGRGLSEQYF.

This clonotype was counted many times. The chain recombines TRBV6-1 with TRBJ2-3; TRBD2 is a possible D gene (6 bases). CDR3 size: 14 residues. V dropped 5 bases and J dropped 6 bases, with 15 bases sitting between them. The germline V gene encodes CDR1 MNHNS and CDR2 SASEGT. Here the CDR3 reads CASSYIREFDTQYF. CDR3 nucleotide sequence: TGTGCCAGCAGTTATATTCGGGAGTTTGATACGCAGTATTTT.

The table lists this clonotype with many counts. The rearrangement uses TRBV7-2 and TRBJ1-1, with 7 nucleotides matching TRBD1. J gave up 3 bases and V 2 bases, and 3 bases lay outside the gene matches. The CDR3 contains 14 residues. Germline V gives CDR1 SGHTA, CDR2 FQGNSA. Written as DNA, the CDR3 is TGTGCCAGCAGCTTAACCAGGGGGTACACTGAAGCTTTCTTT. It translates to CASSLTRGYTEAFF.

This clonotype was detected many times. This chain joins TRBV6-1 and TRBJ1-2, with D possibly matching TRBD1 (6 bases). The CDR3 has 12 residues. The V end lost 5 bases, the J end lost 8 bases, and 12 bases lay between the germline ends. Per germline, CDR1 MNHNS and CDR2 SASEGT. CDR3 sequence reads: CASSQEGGGYTF. The CDR3 DNA follows: TGTGCCAGCAGTCAAGAAGGGGGGGGCTACACCTTC.

This clonotype has at least ten counts. The chain has TRBV20-1 and TRBJ2-5; perhaps TRBD2 as D (5 bases). This CDR3 contains 14 residues. Per the germline V gene, CDR1 is DFQATT and CDR2 is SNEGSKA (reference sequence). The V end lost 6 bases, the J end lost 0 bases, and 14 bases lay between the germline ends. CDR3 sequence (DNA): TGCAGTGCCGAGGTCCAGCGGTACCAAGAGACCCAGTACTTC. The encoded protein is CSAEVQRYQETQYF.

This clonotype was counted at least ten times. The J gene is TRBJ1-1, the V gene TRBV15, with a possible D match to TRBD1 (5 bases). The germline CDR1 and CDR2 sequences are LNHNV and YYDKDF (reference sequence). The CDR3 is 15 amino acids. Deletions cut 4 bases from V and 2 bases from J, with 14 bases between. The chain's CDR3 is CATSNHDRLNTEAFF. As DNA, the CDR3 is TGTGCCACCAGCAACCACGACAGATTAAACACTGAAGCTTTCTTT. Complete variable domain (other parts from reference TRBV15 and TRBJ1-1): DAMVIQNPRYQVTQFGKPVTLSCSQTLNHNVMYWYQQKSSQAPKLLFHYYDKDFNNEADTPDNFQSRRPNTSFCFLDIRSPGLGDTAMYLCATSNHDRLNTEAFFGQGTRLTVV.

This clonotype was detected many times. The V call is TRBV6-1, the J call TRBJ1-5, with unresolved D. CDR3 length: 13 residues. V gave up 4 bases and J gave up 4 bases, with 8 bases separating them. Germline V gene lookup returns CDR1 MNHNS and CDR2 SASEGT. The CDR3 region is CASSATENQPQHF. CDR3 nucleotides: TGTGCCAGCAGTGCTACGGAGAATCAGCCCCAGCATTTT.

The sample holds many counts of this clonotype. CDR3 sequence: CATSDFQGVEQFF. DNA for the CDR3: TGTGCCACCAGTGATTTTCAAGGGGTTGAGCAGTTCTTC. This sequence joins TRBV24-1 and TRBJ2-1, with a possible D match to TRBD1 (5 bases). The CDR3 consists of 13 residues. V lost 1 base to trimming and J lost 9 bases, with 9 bases between them. Germline values: CDR1 KGHDR, CDR2 SFDVKD.

This clonotype was counted at least ten times. The V and J genes are TRBV9 and TRBJ2-1; D possibly corresponds to TRBD1 (6 bases). The CDR3 is 16 residues long. Germline V gives CDR1 SGDLS, CDR2 YYNGEE. The V gene lost 4 bases and the J gene lost 6 bases, with 20 bases spanning the gap. DNA of the CDR3: TGTGCCAGCAGCTCCAGGGGCCCCGACTGGGGCAATGAGCAGTTCTTC. This encodes CASSSRGPDWGNEQFF.

This clonotype was observed many times. The chain uses TRBV30 and TRBJ1-5, with 11 bases fitting TRBD1. This CDR3 has 18 amino acids. CDR1 and CDR2 from the germline V gene are GTSNPN and SVGIG (reference sequence). The J segment lost 1 base and the V segment lost 2 bases, leaving 10 bases of the junction unmatched. In nucleotides, the CDR3 is TGTGCCTGGAGTTGTGGGGACAGGGGGAGGACGAGCAATCAGCCCCAGCATTTT. As protein: CAWSCGDRGRTSNQPQHF.

This clonotype was detected a few times. The gene calls are TRBV4-1 and TRBJ2-3, with a tentative D call TRBD2 (5 bases). Trimming shortened V by 1 base and J by 7 bases, and 9 bases separated the two germline ends. The CDR3 has 13 residues. Per the germline V gene, CDR1 is MGHRA and CDR2 is YSYEKL. The CDR3 protein is CASSQGPGNTQYF. CDR3 in DNA: TGCGCCAGCAGCCAAGGGCCCGGGAATACGCAGTATTTT.

The sample holds many counts of this clonotype. The J gene is TRBJ2-7, the V gene TRBV29-1, with D unclear. The length of the CDR3 is 11 residues. Germline CDR1 reads SQVTM; CDR2 reads ANQGSEA. V gave up 3 bases and J gave up 3 bases, with 6 bases separating them. CDR3 bases: TGCAGCGTTGAGCAGAACTACGAGCAGTACTTC. It encodes CSVEQNYEQYF.

This clonotype appeared many times. The chain recombines TRBV20-1 with TRBJ2-7; D remains ambiguous. CDR1 is DFQATT and CDR2 is SNEGSKA in the germline V gene (reference sequence). Trimming stripped 0 bases from V and 2 bases from J, with 11 bases between. CDR3 size: 14 residues. CDR3 loop: CSARDGPVPYEQYF. CDR3 sequence (DNA): TGCAGTGCTAGAGATGGGCCAGTACCCTACGAGCAGTACTTC.